The clone carrying this TCR beta chain was counted once. Antigen: not known. The source of the sample is a study of cytomegalovirus exposure and HLA in healthy donors. Findings and limits, study-wide: Most TCR sequences proved rare, with some public TCRs found in many donors. Analyses of presence and absence presupposed an approximately uniform sequencing depth across donors.

The germline CDR1 and CDR2 sequences are SGHTA and FQGTGA. The CDR3 extends over 18 amino acids. The ends were cut back, 0 bases at V and 3 bases at J, with 17 bases in the middle. PCR was performed using 60 Vbeta and 13 Jbeta primers. Sequenced by immunoSEQ multiplex PCR; TCRdb stores in-frame clones only, minus some. The sample records 90,000 to 150,000 clones, roughly four fifths being singletons. Sequences were obtained from PBMCs. The chain couples TRBV7-3 to TRBJ2-2, with D possibly TRBD1 on 5 matching bases. The sequence was collected from a woman aged 40 to 50 in good health and CMV-seropositive. CDR3 sequence reads: CASSLTSGFNGHTGELFF. CDR3 DNA sequence: TGTGCCAGCAGCTTAACGTCAGGGTTTAACGGACACACCGGGGAGCTGTTTTTT.